This TCR beta chain appears in the sequencing data of a study of blood T cell repertoires in COVID-19. On the study more broadly: Italy, Spain and the United States were the sources of the convalescent and acute COVID-19 samples. Nucleic acid was either cDNA or gDNA, and it came from T cells, B-cell-depleted T cells, or PBMCs.

Original analysis: For nucleated cells, counts were estimated from reference gene primer amplification. Data came from immunoSEQ multiplex PCR; TCRdb stores just in-frame clones and leaves some out. V and J calls and clone size are as listed in that table; D and trimming were resolved from the DNA. Of about 220,000 clones in the sample, around 83% were seen once. J was trimmed by 5 bases and V by 3 bases; bases with no gene match: 5. The CDR3 is 14 residues long. Germline-derived CDR1 and CDR2 are LGHNA and YSLEER. The TCR comes from a man between 45 and 60 years old with active or convalescent COVID-19. Material: peripheral blood. The chain uses TRBV4-3 and TRBJ1-1; 8 positions agree with TRBD1. CDR3 in DNA: TGCGCCAGCAGCCAGGGGACAGGATGGACTGAAGCTTTCTTT. Encoded protein: CASSQGTGWTEAFF.